This record covers a single T cell receptor beta chain. Its antigen is unidentified. Germline V gives CDR1 SGHKS, CDR2 YYEKEE (reference sequence). The CDR3 has 16 residues. V was pared by 2 bases and J by 7 bases, with 15 bases of the junction left unmatched. The assay was immunoSEQ multiplex PCR, and TCRdb's table has in-frame clones only and misses some. Among roughly 2,200 clones listed, about 83% were seen once. This sample is drawn from a study of brain metastases from non-small cell lung cancer. Study findings and constraints: In roughly 60% of brain metastases, T-cell clones were expanded compared with matched primary tumors. Brain metastases shared most TCR repertoire with primaries, with sparse T cells. T-cell infiltration was lower in brain metastases than primaries (P < 0.001).

The specimen was primary lung tumor tissue. J is TRBJ2-7 and V is TRBV5-5, with 7 bases matching TRBD2. The receptor comes from a donor aged 40 or over with non-small cell lung cancer. Written as DNA, the CDR3 is TGTGCCAGCAGCTTTAGTCCAGCGGGAATCCTGGGGGAGCAGTACTTC. This translates into CASSFSPAGILGEQYF.